The rows below give T cell receptor beta chains drawn from one sample of a study of OX40 agonist ivuxolimab in advanced cancers. Some clones are missing from TCRdb's copy, which holds only in-frame ones; the method was immunoSEQ multiplex PCR. Of fewer than 90,000 clones listed, about nine tenths are singletons. The sample in question was CD4+ or CD8+ T cells sorted from blood, obtained in a trial of the OX40 agonist ivuxolimab. Source of these receptors: an adult with an advanced solid tumor such as melanoma, head and neck, liver or kidney cancer. CDR3s include the opening cysteine and the closing phenylalanine or tryptophan. The D gene is left open where the match is weak. The size entry is marked missing in some rows and otherwise reads once, few, many or a size class.

>TRBJ2-1|NA|TRBV7-6|NA
TGTGCCAGCAGCCCCAAGGGACATGAGCAGTTCTTC
CASSPKGHEQFF
>TRBJ2-3|TRBD2|TRBV28|once
TGTGCCAGCAGCTATTGGGGGGGATGG
CASSYWGGW
>TRBJ2-7|NA|TRBV9|NA
TGTGCCAGCAGCGTAGGTTCAGCGGACTACTACGAGCAGTACTTC
CASSVGSADYYEQYF
>TRBJ1-1|NA|TRBV10-2|NA
TGCGCCAGCAGTGAGCCATCCAGGGGCACTGAAGCTTTCTTT
CASSEPSRGTEAFF
>TRBJ2-1|NA|TRBV7-3|once
TGTGCCAGCAGCTTAACGGGAAATTGGGAGCAGTTCTTC
CASSLTGNWEQFF
>TRBJ1-2|NA|TRBV6-5|NA
TGTGCCAGCAGTTACAAAGGGCAGGGAGCAACTGGCTACACCTTC
CASSYKGQGATGYTF
>TRBJ2-1|TRBD2|TRBV6-1|NA
TGTGCCAGCAGCGCCGGGACTAGCGGCTACAATGAGCAGTTCTTC
CASSAGTSGYNEQFF
>TRBJ2-6|NA|TRBV29-1|NA
TGCAGCGTTGAAGGGGGTCCTGGGGCCAACGTCCTGACTTTC
CSVEGGPGANVLTF
>TRBJ1-2|NA|TRBV5-6|NA
TGTGCCAGCAGCCCAATTAATACAGGGTTGGGTGGCTACACCTTC
CASSPINTGLGGYTF
>TRBJ1-2|NA|TRBV28|NA
TGTGCCAGCAGTTTTACACTGCAAGGAGCCTATGGCTACACCTTC
CASSFTLQGAYGYTF
>TRBJ1-5|TRBD1|TRBV19|NA
TGTGCCAGTAGTAAGGACAGGGCCTTTAATCAGCCCCAGCATTTT
CASSKDRAFNQPQHF
>TRBJ2-3|NA|TRBV10-3|NA
TGTGCCACCAGCGGTCTTGGGGATACGCAGTATTTT
CATSGLGDTQYF
>TRBJ2-2|TRBD1|TRBV4-1|NA
TGCGCCAGCAGCCAGCCGCGACAGGGGGGAGTCACCGGGGAGCTGTTTTTT
CASSQPRQGGVTGELFF
>TRBJ2-7|NA|TRBV13|NA
TGTGCCAGCAGCCTCTCTTGGGAAATCACCTACGAGCAGTACTTC
CASSLSWEITYEQYF
>TRBJ1-1|NA|TRBV27|NA
TGTGCCAGCAGTTTAATGGCGGGGCTGTACACTGAAGCTTTCTTT
CASSLMAGLYTEAFF
>TRBJ2-5|NA|TRBV19|NA
TGTGCCAGTAGTCCCCAGATAGCAACCCAAGAGACCCAGTACTTC
CASSPQIATQETQYF
>TRBJ2-3|TRBD2|TRBV11-2|NA
TGTGCCAGCAGCCCCGCGGGTCGGGAGGGCCTAGATACGCAGTATTTT
CASSPAGREGLDTQYF
>TRBJ2-2|NA|TRBV6-5|NA
TGTGCCAGCAGTTACTCTGGGACCGGGGAGCTGTTTTTT
CASSYSGTGELFF
>TRBJ2-1|NA|TRBV4-1|NA
TGCGCCAGCAGCCAAGATTTCGGCCTTTACAATGAGCAGTTCTTC
CASSQDFGLYNEQFF
>TRBJ2-5|TRBD1|TRBV27|NA
TGTGCCAGCAGTTTAACGACAGGGGGGGCGGAAGAGACCCAGTACTTC
CASSLTTGGAEETQYF
>TRBJ2-7|NA|TRBV25-1|NA
TGTGCCAGCAGTTTAGCGGCGGTAAGCTCCTACGAGCAGTACTTC
CASSLAAVSSYEQYF
>TRBJ2-7|TRBD2|TRBV6-1|NA
TGTGCCAGCAGTTTCGGGACTAGCAACTACGAGCAGTACTTC
CASSFGTSNYEQYF
>TRBJ2-1|NA|TRBV5-1|once
TGCGCCAGCAGCTTGGGGGGAGCCTACAATGAGCAGTTCTTC
CASSLGGAYNEQFF
>TRBJ1-4|NA|TRBV28|NA
TGTGCCAGCAGCTCTTTCGGAAGGGGAGCAACTAATGAAAAACTGTTTTTT
CASSSFGRGATNEKLFF
>TRBJ1-2|NA|TRBV18|NA
TGTGCCAGCTCACCAGGCTCCTCTCGCGGGGCGTTCTACACCTTC
CASSPGSSRGAFYTF
>TRBJ1-1|NA|TRBV29-1|NA
TGCAGCGTTGAAGCGGGAGGGACTGAAGCTTTCTTT
CSVEAGGTEAFF
>TRBJ1-6|NA|TRBV23-1|NA
TGCGCCGGAGGTTCACCCCTCCACTTT
CAGGSPLHF
>TRBJ1-1|NA|TRBV15|NA
TGTGCCACCAGCAAACAGGGATCGTCCACTGAAGCTTTCTTT
CATSKQGSSTEAFF
>TRBJ2-7|NA|TRBV18|once
TGTGCCAGCTCACCACCACTTGGGGTGGGTAAGAGGGAGCAGTACTTC
CASSPPLGVGKREQYF
>TRBJ1-1|NA|TRBV6-6|few
TGTGCCAGCAGTTACTCCCCGAAGAACACTGAAGCTTTCTTT
CASSYSPKNTEAFF
>TRBJ1-4|NA|TRBV30|NA
TGTGCCTGGAGTGTCACTGAAAAACTGTTTTTT
CAWSVTEKLFF
>TRBJ2-5|NA|TRBV7-2|NA
TGTGCCAGCAGCTCCACGGTGGTCGCGACCCAGTACTTC
CASSSTVVATQYF
>TRBJ1-5|TRBD1|TRBV27|NA
TGTGCCAGCAGGAGTTGGGGACAGGGGAATCAGCCCCAGCATTTT
CASRSWGQGNQPQHF
>TRBJ2-1|TRBD2|TRBV7-6|NA
TGTGCCAGCAGCGCTAGCGGGGGGATGGAGCAGTTCTTC
CASSASGGMEQFF
>TRBJ1-4|TRBD1|TRBV7-9|NA
TGTGCCAGCAGAGGACAGGCTAATGAAAAACTGTTTTTT
CASRGQANEKLFF
>TRBJ1-4|NA|TRBV6-5|NA
TGTGCCAGCAGTTACACGGGGGCTAATGAAAAACTGTTTTTT
CASSYTGANEKLFF
>TRBJ2-3|NA|TRBV7-6|NA
TGTGCCAGCAGCCCCCGCCCCACAGATACGCAGTATTTT
CASSPRPTDTQYF
>TRBJ2-5|TRBD2|TRBV5-1|NA
TGCGCCAGCAGCTTTCTAGCGGGAAAAGAGACCCAGTACTTC
CASSFLAGKETQYF
>TRBJ2-5|NA|TRBV30|NA
TGTGCCTGGAGTGTAGGGCTTGAGACCCAGTACTTC
CAWSVGLETQYF
>TRBJ2-7|NA|TRBV7-2|NA
TGTGCCAGCAGCCAGGACTACGAGCAGTACTTC
CASSQDYEQYF
>TRBJ2-5|NA|TRBV6-4|NA
TGTGCCAGCAGTGACTCGGGGAGCGGGCCCCACCAAGAGACCCAGTACTTC
CASSDSGSGPHQETQYF
>TRBJ2-7|TRBD2|TRBV12-5|NA
TGTGCTAGTGGTCTGACTAGCGGGAGAGTAGGCGAGCAGTACTTC
CASGLTSGRVGEQYF
>TRBJ2-7|NA|TRBV5-8|NA
TGTGCCAGCAGCTTGAGGGGGGCCGGACAGAGGCACGAGCAGTACTTC
CASSLRGAGQRHEQYF
>TRBJ2-1|NA|TRBV4-2|NA
TGTGCCAGCAGCCAAGTTCAGGGCCTTTCCTACAATGAGCAGTTCTTC
CASSQVQGLSYNEQFF
>TRBJ2-7|NA|TRBV6-7|NA
TGTGCCAGCAGAATTACCGGCCACGAGCAGTACTTC
CASRITGHEQYF
>TRBJ1-5|TRBD1|TRBV29-1|few
TGCAGCGTCGCCACAGGGGGTAGCAATCAGCCCCAGCATTTT
CSVATGGSNQPQHF
>TRBJ2-7|NA|TRBV19|NA
TGTGCCAGTAGTATCGGGACACCATACGAGCAGTACTTC
CASSIGTPYEQYF
>TRBJ2-7|NA|TRBV5-1|NA
TGCGCCAGCAGCCTCGACAGAGTCTACGAGCAGTACTTC
CASSLDRVYEQYF
>TRBJ2-7|TRBD1|TRBV30|once
TGTGCCTGCGGGACAGCCCAGTACGAGCAGTACTTC
CACGTAQYEQYF
>TRBJ2-3|TRBD1|TRBV27|NA
TGTGCCAGCAGTGCGACAGGGGGAAGCACAGATACGCAGTATTTT
CASSATGGSTDTQYF
>TRBJ1-6|TRBD1|TRBV28|NA
TGTGCCAGCACCACGGGACAGGGTAATTCACCCCTCCACTTT
CASTTGQGNSPLHF
>TRBJ1-5|NA|TRBV19|NA
TGTGCCAGTAGTAAAGGGGGAAATCAGCCCCAGCATTTT
CASSKGGNQPQHF
>TRBJ2-2|TRBD2|TRBV5-6|NA
TGTGCCAGCAGCCCTTGGCGGGGGAGGGTGGCCGGGGAGCTGTTTTTT
CASSPWRGRVAGELFF
>TRBJ2-3|TRBD1|TRBV7-9|once
TGTGCCAGCAGCTTAACAGGGGGCGGAGGAGATACGCAGTATTTT
CASSLTGGGGDTQYF
>TRBJ2-2|NA|TRBV11-3|NA
TGTGCCAGCAGCTTCCAGGGGCACACCGGGGAGCTGTTTTTT
CASSFQGHTGELFF
>TRBJ2-1|TRBD2|TRBV5-5|once
TGTGCCAGCAGCTTGGGGCGGGAGTTCAATGAGCAGTTCTTC
CASSLGREFNEQFF
>TRBJ1-5|NA|TRBV10-3|NA
TGTGCCATCAGTGAGTCTGGCAGCTCTAATCAGCCCCAGCATTTT
CAISESGSSNQPQHF